Each of the 7 T cell receptor beta chains below was sequenced from the same sample in a study of T cell responses to AZD1222 COVID-19 vaccine. The table came from immunoSEQ multiplex PCR; TCRdb's copy has only in-frame clones and leaves some out. This table holds about 140,000 clones, around 93% found once. This specimen consisted of peripheral blood, obtained 28 days after the second AZD1222 dose. All receptors derive from an adult who received the AZD1222 COVID-19 vaccine.

The CDR3 protein is CASSLSRTSGGAVETQYF. CDR3 coding DNA: TGCGCCAGCAGCTTGTCAAGGACTAGCGGGGGGGCGGTGGAGACCCAGTACTTC. V and J are TRBV5-1 and TRBJ2-5; 15 bases are a match to TRBD2. This CDR3 region has 18 residues. In germline, CDR1 is SGHRS, CDR2 YFSETQ. Losses at the gene ends were 1 base for V and 5 bases for J; bases not matched to a gene: 9.

This chain links TRBV3-1 (or the pseudogene TRBV3-2) with TRBJ1-5; no clear D gene. Between the trimmed V and J ends, which lost 1 base and 1 base, there was a span of 11 bases. Per germline, CDR1 LGHDT and CDR2 YNNKEL (reference sequence). The length of the CDR3 is 16 residues. The CDR3 region is CASSQAGYLSNQPQHF. CDR3 DNA sequence: TGTGCCAGCAGCCAAGCTGGGTATTTGAGCAATCAGCCCCAGCATTTT.

The DNA for the CDR3 is TGTGCCAGCAGTTACTCCTATGGGGCTGAAGCTTTCTTT. This translates into CASSYSYGAEAFF. This sequence joins TRBV6-6 and TRBJ1-1; D gene unclear. Deletions cut 0 bases from V and 6 bases from J, with 8 bases between. The CDR3 is 13 amino acids. The germline CDR1 and CDR2 sequences are MNHNY and SVGAGI (reference sequence).

The chain recombines TRBV28 with TRBJ1-1; D gene uncertain. This CDR3 contains 14 residues. The V end was cut by 1 base, the J end by 7 bases, with 13 bases between. CDR1 is MDHEN, CDR2 SYDVKM, per germline. CDR3 in DNA: TGTGCCAGCAGTTTATTTGAGGGATTAAGTGAAGCTTTCTTT. It codes for CASSLFEGLSEAFF.

The chain links TRBV6-5 to TRBJ1-2; D is perhaps TRBD1 (5 bases). Germline CDR1 is MNHEY and CDR2 is SVGAGI. The V gene lost 6 bases and the J gene lost 3 bases, with 14 bases spanning the gap. The CDR3 consists of 14 residues. The CDR3 reads CASRFQGSDYGYTF. The CDR3 nucleotides are TGTGCCAGCAGGTTCCAGGGATCGGACTATGGCTACACCTTC.

The V call is TRBV9, the J call TRBJ2-3; 9 bases match TRBD2. After removal of 3 bases from V and 2 bases from J, the junction contained 4 bases not matched to a gene. Germline assignment: CDR1 SGDLS and CDR2 YYNGEE. The CDR3 has 15 residues. CDR3 loop: CASSAPSGVTDTQYF. The CDR3, as DNA: TGTGCCAGCAGCGCGCCTAGCGGGGTCACAGATACGCAGTATTTT.

This rearrangement joins TRBV19 to TRBJ1-2, with 10 bases aligning to TRBD1. Germline V gene data show CDR1 as LNHDA and CDR2 as SQIVND (reference sequence). This CDR3 is 18 amino acids long. Trimming took 5 bases from V and 1 from J; bases not matched to a gene: 13. The CDR3, as DNA: TGTGCCAGTAGTTCCCCCCCGGGACAGGGGATATTTAACTATGGCTACACCTTC. Its translation: CASSSPPGQGIFNYGYTF.